The T cell receptor beta chain under discussion was sequenced for a study of PD-1 blockade in classical Hodgkin lymphoma. At the level of the study: Nivolumab dosed at 3 mg/kg went to patients intravenously every 2 weeks. Study results and limitations: Complete responders started with a diversity level that resembled newly diagnosed patients at baseline.

This clone came up a few times. No antigen is known for it. Following autologous stem cell transplantation, relapse occurred in every patient, and exposure to brentuximab vedotin varied. Reported best responses ranged across complete response, partial response or progressive disease. Here immunoSEQ multiplex PCR was the method, and the copy in TCRdb shows in-frame clones only, minus some. This sample has roughly 28,000 clones, with approximately 70% found just once. This sequence was found in a human donor with classical Hodgkin lymphoma. Source: peripheral blood mononuclear cells (PBMCs), taken before the second cycle of nivolumab.

The CDR3 DNA is TGTGCCAGTAGTTTACACGCATCTAACTATGGCTACACCTTC. Translation gives CASSLHASNYGYTF. V and J are TRBV19 and TRBJ1-2; D gene uncertain. The CDR3 contains 14 residues. Looked up from germline, CDR1 is LNHDA and CDR2 is SQIVND (reference sequence). The ends were cut back, 5 bases at V and 0 bases at J, with 10 bases in the middle.